This TCR beta chain was sequenced in a study of brain T cells in children with intractable seizures. Points from the study as a whole: HCMV serostatus was not known, and viral specificity came from CDR3 similarity only. Clones missing pre-surgery may reflect undersampling of that blood sample.

The sequenced cases were selected for having the highest brain T cell transcript signatures. Patients received at least one anti-epileptic drug before surgery. As regards this clone: What it binds is not known. The identical CDR3 is also encoded by other nucleotide sequences in the sample.

TCRdb's table, derived via immunoSEQ multiplex PCR, lists solely in-frame clones and lacks some. The sample has around 80,000 clones; about 93% are singletons. The sample here was peripheral blood, taken at surgery. The sequence derives from a girl aged 2 to 10 with Rasmussen encephalitis and intractable seizures.

Written as DNA, the CDR3 is TGTGCCAGCAGCTTAGGTCTGGGAGAAGGAGAGACCCAGTACTTC. It encodes CASSLGLGEGETQYF. This rearrangement joins TRBV11-2 to TRBJ2-5, with D possibly TRBD2 on 5 matching bases. Looked up from germline, CDR1 is SGHAT and CDR2 is FQNNGV. V dropped 1 base and J dropped 4 bases, with 13 bases sitting between them. This CDR3 has 15 amino acids.